The 21 T cell receptor beta chains below come from one sample, sequenced in a study of identical twins. TCRdb reprocessed the 5' RACE reads via MiXCR and lists one record per CDR3 protein. The repertoire has fewer than 500,000 distinct CDR3 sequences, 14% of them found once; the top ten carry about 0.94%. Separately, the same data were catalogued under a study of yellow fever vaccine responses in identical twins.

What was sequenced was CD4+ T cells sorted from blood. The origin of the receptors is a woman aged 18-30 years in good health.

Regarding this clonotype: One end of the junction does not line up with germline, which may come from a read error. The CDR3 protein is CASGYRTSGYNEQFF. CDR3 bases: TGTGCCAGCGGTTACCGGACTAGCGGGTACAATGAGCAGTTCTTC. The rearrangement uses TRBV6-2 or TRBV6-3 and TRBJ2-1; 11 bases match TRBD2. The CDR3 is made up of 15 amino acids. Germline V gives CDR1 MNHEY, CDR2 SVGEGT.

This clonotype was counted only a few times. This chain uses TRBV3-1 with TRBJ2-7; a possible D gene is TRBD2 (6 bases). Per germline, CDR1 LGHDT and CDR2 YNNKEL (reference sequence). V dropped 4 bases and J dropped 6 bases, with 13 bases sitting between them. The CDR3 is 13 residues long. The CDR3 region has the DNA TGTGCCAGCAGCCCTCTGGAGGGCGGCGAGCAGTACTTC. It is translated as CASSPLEGGEQYF.

This clonotype was detected only a few times. The chain has TRBV12-3 or TRBV12-4 and TRBJ2-1; 8 bases align to TRBD1. The J segment lost 9 bases and the V segment lost 5 bases, leaving 12 bases of the junction unmatched. CDR3 length: 15 amino acids. The CDR3 coding sequence is TGTGCCAGCAGTCTTCTGGACAGGGTGGTCGGTGAGCAGTTCTTC. Translation: CASSLLDRVVGEQFF.

V is TRBV20-1 and J is TRBJ2-1; 14 bases agree with TRBD2. In germline, CDR1 is DFQATT, CDR2 SNEGSKA (reference sequence). With 3 bases clipped from V and 0 bases from J, the junction kept 10 bases outside the gene matches. CDR3 length: 19 residues. The CDR3 sequence is CSARAEGLAGVSSYNEQFF. CDR3 nucleotides: TGCAGTGCTAGGGCCGAGGGACTAGCGGGGGTTTCCTCCTACAATGAGCAGTTCTTC.

The chain is built from TRBV14 and TRBJ2-5, with D tentatively TRBD1 or TRBD2 (6 bases each). CDR3 size: 19 residues. CDR1 and CDR2 (germline): SGHDN, FVKESK. The V gene lost 0 bases and the J gene lost 2 bases, with 22 bases spanning the gap. CDR3 nucleotide sequence: TGTGCCAGCAGCCAAGAAGGTCGCTTTCTAGAGGGGGGACAAGAGACCCAGTACTTC. Its protein product is CASSQEGRFLEGGQETQYF.

The table lists this clonotype with a few counts. CDR3 in amino acids: CASRSGGFLNTEAFF. The CDR3 bases are TGTGCCAGCAGGAGTGGAGGGTTTTTGAACACTGAAGCTTTCTTT. This sequence joins TRBV6-2 or TRBV6-3 and TRBJ1-1; D ambiguous. This CDR3 has 15 residues. Trimming took 6 bases from V and 0 from J, leaving 14 bases between them. The germline V gene has CDR1 MNHEY and CDR2 SVGEGT.

The table lists this clonotype with a few counts. This chain joins TRBV7-8 and TRBJ1-3, with D uncertain. The CDR3 loop spans 16 amino acids. Germline values: CDR1 SGHVS, CDR2 FQNEAQ. V was clipped by 5 bases and J by 2 bases, with 16 bases between them. This CDR3 is CASSPIDATAGNTIYF. The CDR3 DNA sequence: TGTGCCAGCAGCCCCATCGATGCGACGGCTGGAAACACCATATATTTT. Full variable domain (rest looked up from reference TRBV7-8 and TRBJ1-3): GAGVSQSPRYKVAKRGQDVALRCDPISGHVSLFWYQQALGQGPEFLTYFQNEAQLDKSGLPSDRFFAERPEGSVSTLKIQRTQQEDSAVYLCASSPIDATAGNTIYFGEGSWLTVV.

The rearrangement links TRBV5-1 to TRBJ2-5; 11 bases align to TRBD2. Germline-derived CDR1 and CDR2 are SGHRS and YFSETQ. Trimming cost V 3 bases and J 5 bases; bases outside gene matches: 9. This CDR3 spans 16 amino acids. The CDR3, as DNA: TGCGCCAGCAGCTCACCTAGCGGGAGGACGGTGGAGACCCAGTACTTC. Protein sequence: CASSSPSGRTVETQYF.

The chain recombines TRBV6-5 with TRBJ2-5; 7 nucleotides line up with TRBD2. Looked up from germline, CDR1 is MNHEY and CDR2 is SVGAGI. Trimming took 6 bases from V and 7 from J; bases not matched to a gene: 2. This CDR3 is 11 amino acids long. For the CDR3, the DNA is TGTGCCAGCAGAACGGGGGGGACCCAGTACTTC. Translating gives CASRTGGTQYF.

Only a few counts were recorded for this clonotype. The chain carries TRBV28 and TRBJ2-7; possible D gene TRBD1, 5 bases. CDR3 length: 16 amino acids. Trimming took 3 bases from V and 1 from J, leaving 16 bases between them. CDR1 is MDHEN, CDR2 SYDVKM, per germline. CDR3 residues: CASSFRGAAQSYEQYF. The CDR3 DNA follows: TGTGCCAGCAGTTTTCGTGGGGCGGCCCAATCCTACGAGCAGTACTTC.

This clonotype was counted only a few times. This rearrangement joins TRBV6-5 to TRBJ1-2; 7 bases are a match to TRBD1. The CDR3 contains 12 residues. CDR1 and CDR2 from the germline V gene are MNHEY and SVGAGI. With V trimmed by 8 bases and J by 8 bases, 8 bases remained unmatched. CDR3 region: CASQQARGGYTF. CDR3 coding DNA: TGTGCCAGCCAACAGGCCAGGGGGGGCTACACCTTC.

This clonotype occurred a few times. The CDR3 loop reads CASSLSHQLRGNTGELFF. CDR3 sequence (DNA): TGTGCCAGCAGTTTATCCCACCAATTGCGGGGTAACACCGGGGAGCTGTTTTTT. This chain joins TRBV27 and TRBJ2-2; perhaps TRBD2 as D (6 bases). Germline CDR1 is MNHEY and CDR2 is SMNVEV (reference sequence). Trimming shortened V by 0 bases and J by 2 bases, and 16 bases separated the two germline ends. The CDR3 extends over 18 amino acids.

The chain joins TRBV12-3 or TRBV12-4 to TRBJ2-7; possibly TRBD1 for D (6 bases). The CDR3 length is 15 residues. V gave up 6 bases and J gave up 0 bases, with 15 bases separating them. CDR3 loop: CASRVGQGLSYEQYF. CDR3 in DNA: TGTGCCAGCAGGGTGGGGCAGGGGCTCTCCTACGAGCAGTACTTC.

The chain employs TRBV12-3 or TRBV12-4 and TRBJ1-2, with a possible D match to TRBD1 (5 bases). The V end lost 1 base, the J end lost 6 bases, and 6 bases lay between the germline ends. The CDR3 spans 12 residues. Written as DNA, the CDR3 is TGTGCCAGCAGTTTAGGACAGAATGGCTACACCTTC. Translated: CASSLGQNGYTF.

The chain recombines TRBV11-2 with TRBJ2-1, with 9 bases lining up with TRBD2. V shed 0 bases, J shed 9 bases, and the junction held 6 bases outside the gene matches. The germline gives CDR1 SGHAT, CDR2 FQNNGV. The CDR3 sequence is 15 residues long. The CDR3 spells CASSLEGREGGEQFF. CDR3 bases: TGTGCCAGCAGCTTAGAGGGGCGGGAGGGTGGTGAGCAGTTCTTC.

This clonotype has just a few counts. V and J are TRBV7-9 and TRBJ2-1, with 8 bases lining up with TRBD1. CDR1 SEHNR and CDR2 FQNEAQ come from the germline V gene (reference sequence). Trimming removed 3 bases from V and 2 bases from J; junction bases left unmatched: 6. The CDR3 runs to 16 residues. The CDR3 spells CASSFIRQGTYNEQFF. CDR3 sequence (DNA): TGTGCCAGCAGCTTTATTAGACAGGGGACCTACAATGAGCAGTTCTTC.

The rearrangement links TRBV24-1 to TRBJ2-1, with D possibly being TRBD2 (5 bases). Trimming shortened V by 0 bases and J by 12 bases, and 11 bases separated the two germline ends. Germline V CDR1 and CDR2: KGHDR, SFDVKD. The CDR3 has 13 residues. The CDR3 region has the DNA TGTGCCACCAGTGATTTGTTTCCGGGGAGGCAGTTCTTC. It translates to CATSDLFPGRQFF.

This clonotype was seen more than once but under ten times. The chain has TRBV20-1 and TRBJ2-7; no clear D gene. Germline V gene lookup returns CDR1 DFQATT and CDR2 SNEGSKA (reference sequence). The CDR3 loop spans 14 amino acids. Deletions cut 3 bases from V and 3 bases from J, with 15 bases between. The CDR3 bases are TGCAGTGCTAGGAGAATCTCTACCCTCTACGAGCAGTACTTC. It codes for CSARRISTLYEQYF.

V gene TRBV3-1 combines with J gene TRBJ2-6; the D is unclear. V gave up 4 bases and J gave up 4 bases, with 17 bases separating them. The V gene's germline CDR1 is LGHDT and CDR2 YNNKEL (reference sequence). CDR3 size: 17 residues. The CDR3 DNA sequence: TGTGCCAGCAGCCCCCACCAGACCGCGTCCGGGGCCAACGTCCTGACTTTC. Amino acid sequence: CASSPHQTASGANVLTF.

CDR3 nucleotides: TGTGCCAGCAGGGCGGGGGGCACCGGGGAGCTGTTTTTT. This gives the protein CASRAGGTGELFF. The rearrangement links TRBV7-3 to TRBJ2-2; the match to TRBD2 covers 8 bases. The CDR3 is 13 amino acids. Germline CDR1 SGHTA, CDR2 FQGTGA. Unmatched junction bases numbered 1, after V lost 6 bases and J lost 4 bases. Looking up the rest from reference TRBV7-3 and TRBJ2-2 gives the full variable domain: GAGVSQTPSNKVTEKGKYVELRCDPISGHTALYWYRQSLGQGPEFLIYFQGTGAADDSGLPNDRFFAVRPEGSVSTLKIQRTERGDSAVYLCASRAGGTGELFFGEGSRLTVL.

This CDR3 is CARTLTGPHEQYF. CDR3 coding DNA: TGTGCCAGAACTCTCACAGGGCCCCACGAGCAGTACTTC. The V call is TRBV5-3, the J call TRBJ2-7, with D possibly matching TRBD1 (6 bases). TRBV5-3 is placed among ORFs of uncertain function. V lost 6 bases to trimming and J lost 5 bases, with 15 bases between them. This CDR3 is built from 13 residues.